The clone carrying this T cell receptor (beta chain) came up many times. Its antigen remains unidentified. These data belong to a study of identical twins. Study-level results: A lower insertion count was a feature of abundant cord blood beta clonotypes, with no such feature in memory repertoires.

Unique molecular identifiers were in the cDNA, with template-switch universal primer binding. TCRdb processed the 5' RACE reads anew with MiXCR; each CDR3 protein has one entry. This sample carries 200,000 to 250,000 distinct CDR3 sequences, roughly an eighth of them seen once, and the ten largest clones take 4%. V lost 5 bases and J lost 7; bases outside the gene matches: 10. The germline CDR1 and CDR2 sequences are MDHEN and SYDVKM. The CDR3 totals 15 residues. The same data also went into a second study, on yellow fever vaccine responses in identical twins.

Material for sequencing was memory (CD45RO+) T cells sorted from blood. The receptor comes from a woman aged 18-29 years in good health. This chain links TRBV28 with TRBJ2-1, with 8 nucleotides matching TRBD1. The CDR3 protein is CASSPPSGGRNEQFF. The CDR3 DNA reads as TGTGCCAGCAGTCCCCCATCAGGGGGCCGGAATGAGCAGTTCTTC.